Below, 20 T cell receptor beta chains from the same sample are listed, as sequenced in a study of T cells after somatic rescue of genetic block. The table came from immunoSEQ multiplex PCR; TCRdb's copy has only in-frame clones and leaves some out. The table shows 70,000 or so clones, with approximately 90% occurring only once. Material for sequencing was peripheral blood mononuclear cells (PBMCs). All receptors derive from a man aged 40-49 years.

The chain joins TRBV5-6 to TRBJ2-5; D is unresolved. Germline CDR1 SGHDT, CDR2 YYEEEE. There are 14 residues in the CDR3. Trimming removed 4 bases at V and 5 bases at J, with 15 bases between. CDR3 amino acids: CASSGEIEWETQYF. CDR3 nucleotides: TGTGCCAGCAGCGGCGAAATTGAATGGGAGACCCAGTACTTC.

The V gene is TRBV5-1, the J gene TRBJ2-7; D remains unclear. The V end lost 0 bases, the J end lost 2 bases, and 3 bases lay between the germline ends. This CDR3 has 12 amino acids. CDR1 SGHRS and CDR2 YFSETQ come from the germline V gene. Here the CDR3 DNA reads TGCGCCAGCAGCTTGGGTGCCTACGAGCAGTACTTC. Protein: CASSLGAYEQYF.

The rearrangement uses TRBV5-5 and TRBJ2-5, with 10 bases identical to TRBD2. Germline CDR1 is SGHKS and CDR2 is YYEKEE (reference sequence). The CDR3 sequence is 16 residues long. Trimming at V came to 2 bases and at J to 3 bases, leaving 7 bases not matched to a gene. In DNA form, the CDR3 reads TGTGCCAGCAGCTTTCCCCGCGGACTAGCGGAAGAGACCCAGTACTTC. Translated: CASSFPRGLAEETQYF.

The chain couples TRBV13 to TRBJ2-1; the D gene could be TRBD1 or TRBD2 (5 bases each). With 2 bases removed from V and 4 bases from J, the gap between germline ends came to 12 bases. The CDR3 spans 15 residues. The germline V gene has CDR1 PRHDT and CDR2 FYEKMQ (reference sequence). The CDR3 region is CASSLRGDQYNEQFF. The CDR3 nucleotides are TGTGCCAGCAGCTTACGAGGGGACCAATACAATGAGCAGTTCTTC.

The rearrangement links TRBV7-2 to TRBJ1-4; maybe TRBD1 (5 bases). V was cut by 8 bases and J by 7 bases, with 14 bases left in between. Germline V gene lookup returns CDR1 SGHTA and CDR2 FQGNSA. The CDR3 is 13 amino acids. The CDR3 nucleotides are TGTGCCAGCCGAGGCCAGGGTGTTGAAAAACTGTTTTTT. As protein: CASRGQGVEKLFF.

CDR3 protein: CASSSSSGSYEQYF. The DNA of the CDR3 is TGTGCCAGCAGTTCCTCGAGCGGGAGCTACGAGCAGTACTTC. V is TRBV6-5 and J is TRBJ2-7; 8 bases are shared with TRBD2. The germline CDR1 and CDR2 sequences are MNHEY and SVGAGI. V dropped 4 bases and J dropped 3; count of bases not matched to a gene: 5. The CDR3 contains 14 residues.

The gene calls are TRBV2 and TRBJ2-7, with 8 bases identical to TRBD2. Germline CDR1 is SNHLY and CDR2 is FYNNEI. Trimming took 5 bases from V and 0 from J; bases not matched to a gene: 6. The CDR3 length is 15 residues. The CDR3 is CASSFSGMNSYEQYF. The CDR3 DNA sequence: TGTGCCAGCAGTTTTAGCGGGATGAACTCCTACGAGCAGTACTTC.

The V call is TRBV15, the J call TRBJ2-3; maybe TRBD1 (6 bases). V gave up 0 bases and J gave up 5 bases, with 9 bases separating them. The CDR3 is 14 residues long. In germline, CDR1 is LNHNV, CDR2 YYDKDF (reference sequence). CDR3 sequence: CATSRDRGQDTQYF. CDR3 DNA sequence: TGTGCCACCAGCAGAGACAGGGGTCAAGATACGCAGTATTTT.

The chain recombines TRBV13 with TRBJ2-5, with 8 bases aligning to TRBD1. V lost 2 bases, J lost 14 bases, and 13 bases stayed unmatched. The CDR3 contains 14 residues. CDR1 PRHDT and CDR2 FYEKMQ come from the germline V gene (reference sequence). The CDR3 spells CASSLSRQGPPFYF. The CDR3 bases are TGTGCCAGCAGCTTATCTCGACAGGGGCCCCCGTTCTACTTC.

V is TRBV10-2 and J is TRBJ2-5, with D perhaps TRBD2 (5 bases). The V end lost 4 bases, the J end lost 4 bases, and 16 bases lay between the germline ends. CDR1 is WSHSY, CDR2 SAAADI, per germline. The CDR3 extends over 15 amino acids. The CDR3 here is CASSAGLSGPETQYF. As DNA, the CDR3 is TGCGCCAGCAGTGCCGGACTCTCAGGTCCAGAGACCCAGTACTTC.

In DNA form, the CDR3 reads TGCGCCAGCAGCCAAGGCCACACCTCCGGGGAGCAGTACTTC. It codes for CASSQGHTSGEQYF. V and J are TRBV4-1 and TRBJ2-7; D is unresolved. V gave up 1 base and J gave up 7 bases, with 14 bases separating them. From germline, CDR1 is MGHRA and CDR2 YSYEKL. The CDR3 consists of 14 residues.

The genes are TRBV5-6 and TRBJ2-7; 8 nucleotides match TRBD2. With 4 bases clipped from V and 0 bases from J, the junction kept 3 bases outside the gene matches. Per the germline V gene, CDR1 is SGHDT and CDR2 is YYEEEE. This CDR3 is 14 amino acids long. The DNA for the CDR3 is TGTGCCAGCAGCCCGGGGGGGAGCTCCTACGAGCAGTACTTC. Its translation: CASSPGGSSYEQYF. Supplemented by reference TRBV5-6 and TRBJ2-7, the full variable domain reads DAGVTQSPTHLIKTRGQQVTLRCSPKSGHDTVSWYQQALGQGPQFIFQYYEEEERQRGNFPDRFSGHQFPNYSSELNVNALLLGDSALYLCASSPGGSSYEQYFGPGTRLTVT.

The chain has TRBV18 and TRBJ2-7, with 7 nucleotides matching TRBD1. Trimming cost V 8 bases and J 2 bases; bases outside gene matches: 6. The CDR3 length is 13 residues. The germline V gene encodes CDR1 KGHSH and CDR2 LQKENI. For the CDR3, the DNA is TGTGCCAGCGCGCCGGGACAGACCTACGAGCAGTACTTC. It yields the protein CASAPGQTYEQYF.

The sample holds one count of this clone. The chain combines TRBV5-8 with TRBJ1-3; tentative D call: TRBD1 (5 bases). This CDR3 has 14 residues. Between the trimmed V and J ends, which lost 0 bases and 2 bases, there was a span of 6 bases. Per germline, CDR1 SGHTS and CDR2 YDEGEE. The CDR3 DNA reads TGTGCCAGCAGCTTGGGCAGGGCTGGAAACACCATATATTTT. This sequence encodes CASSLGRAGNTIYF.

This chain joins TRBV5-4 and TRBJ2-7; D may be TRBD1 (5 bases). Germline CDR1 SGHNT, CDR2 YYREEE (reference sequence). The CDR3 runs 14 residues. Trimming cost V 0 bases and J 5 bases, with 12 bases left between them. CDR3 sequence: CASSLATGEDEQYF. The CDR3 region has the DNA TGTGCCAGCAGCTTGGCCACAGGTGAGGACGAGCAGTACTTC.

The chain links TRBV6-1 to TRBJ2-1, with 10 bases matching TRBD1. The length of the CDR3 is 16 residues. V lost 4 bases, J lost 3 bases, and 6 bases stayed unmatched. Germline V gene lookup returns CDR1 MNHNS and CDR2 SASEGT. CDR3 region: CASSVSGTGVYNEQFF. DNA for the CDR3: TGTGCCAGCAGTGTATCAGGGACAGGGGTCTACAATGAGCAGTTCTTC.

This clone was counted only a few times. The rearrangement links TRBV9 to TRBJ1-1; D is uncertain. This CDR3 contains 13 residues. Per the germline V gene, CDR1 is SGDLS and CDR2 is YYNGEE. With 0 bases removed from V and 6 bases from J, the gap between germline ends came to 9 bases. The CDR3 region is CASSVVTTSEAFF. DNA for the CDR3: TGTGCCAGCAGCGTAGTTACAACTTCTGAAGCTTTCTTT. Looking up the rest from reference TRBV9 and TRBJ1-1 gives the full variable domain: DSGVTQTPKHLITATGQRVTLRCSPRSGDLSVYWYQQSLDQGLQFLIQYYNGEERAKGNILERFSAQQFPDLHSELNLSSLELGDSALYFCASSVVTTSEAFFGQGTRLTVV.

This clone was seen a single time. The V call is TRBV5-1, the J call TRBJ2-7; TRBD2 matches at 10 bases. The junction had 11 bases not matched to a gene; V was cut back by 2 bases and J by 9 bases. CDR1 SGHRS and CDR2 YFSETQ come from the germline V gene. The CDR3 is 15 amino acids. The CDR3 spells CASSLSSGSMAVQYF. CDR3 DNA: TGCGCCAGCAGCTTATCTAGCGGGAGTATGGCAGTGCAGTACTTC.

The chain has TRBV10-1 and TRBJ2-1, with D unresolved. Trimming stripped 3 bases from V and 2 bases from J, with 8 bases between. CDR1 is WNHNN, CDR2 SYGVQD, per germline (reference sequence). This CDR3 contains 14 residues. The DNA of the CDR3 is TGCGCCAGCAGTGAAGGAAACCCCTACAATGAGCAGTTCTTC. Translating it yields CASSEGNPYNEQFF.

The chain has TRBV6-6 and TRBJ2-7; 12 bases are a match to TRBD2. The CDR3 runs to 15 residues. The germline V gene encodes CDR1 MNHNY and CDR2 SVGAGI (reference sequence). V shed 6 bases and J 7 bases; nucleotides not matched to a gene: 10. CDR3 nucleotides: TGTGCCAGCAGGCTTCTAGCGGGAGGGTATAATGAGCAGTACTTC. Amino acids: CASRLLAGGYNEQYF.